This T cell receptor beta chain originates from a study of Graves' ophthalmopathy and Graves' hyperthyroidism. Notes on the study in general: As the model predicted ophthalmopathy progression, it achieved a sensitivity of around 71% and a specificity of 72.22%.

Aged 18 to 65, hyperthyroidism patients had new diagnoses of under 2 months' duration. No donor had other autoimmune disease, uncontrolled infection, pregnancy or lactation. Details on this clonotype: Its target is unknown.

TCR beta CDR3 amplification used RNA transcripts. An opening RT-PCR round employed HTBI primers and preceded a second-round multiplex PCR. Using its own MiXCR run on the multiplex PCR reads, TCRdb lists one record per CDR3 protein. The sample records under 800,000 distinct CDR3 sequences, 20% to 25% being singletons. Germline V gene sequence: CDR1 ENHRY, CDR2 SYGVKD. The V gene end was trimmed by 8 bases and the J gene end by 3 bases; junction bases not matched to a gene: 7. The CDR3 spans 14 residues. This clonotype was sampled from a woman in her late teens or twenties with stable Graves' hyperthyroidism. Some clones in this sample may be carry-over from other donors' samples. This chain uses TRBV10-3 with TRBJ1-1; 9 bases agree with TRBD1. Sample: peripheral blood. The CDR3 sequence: CAIGGTGRDTEAFF. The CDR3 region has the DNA TGTGCCATCGGTGGGACAGGGAGAGACACTGAAGCTTTCTTT.